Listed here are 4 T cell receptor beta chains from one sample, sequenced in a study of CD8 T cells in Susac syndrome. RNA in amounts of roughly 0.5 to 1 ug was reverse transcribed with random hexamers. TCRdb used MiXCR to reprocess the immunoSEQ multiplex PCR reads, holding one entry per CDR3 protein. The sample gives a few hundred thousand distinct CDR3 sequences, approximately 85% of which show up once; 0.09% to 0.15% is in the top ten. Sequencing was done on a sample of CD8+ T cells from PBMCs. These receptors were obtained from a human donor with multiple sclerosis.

The CDR3 DNA reads as TGTGCCAGCACGACAGGGATCCCAGATACGCAGTATTTT. It translates to CASTTGIPDTQYF. This chain links TRBV12-3 or TRBV12-4 with TRBJ2-3; 7 bases match TRBD1. The J segment lost 4 bases and the V segment lost 7 bases, leaving 5 bases of the junction unmatched. The CDR3 contains 13 residues.

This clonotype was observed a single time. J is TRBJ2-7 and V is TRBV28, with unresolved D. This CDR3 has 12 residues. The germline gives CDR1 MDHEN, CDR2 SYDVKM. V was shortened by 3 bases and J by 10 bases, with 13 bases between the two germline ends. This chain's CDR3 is CASSLETVFQYF. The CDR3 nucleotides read TGTGCCAGCAGTTTGGAGACCGTCTTTCAGTACTTC. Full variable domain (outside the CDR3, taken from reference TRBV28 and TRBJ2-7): DVKVTQSSRYLVKRTGEKVFLECVQDMDHENMFWYRQDPGLGLRLIYFSYDVKMKEKGDIPEGYSVSREKKERFSLILESASTNQTSMYLCASSLETVFQYFGPGTRLTVT.

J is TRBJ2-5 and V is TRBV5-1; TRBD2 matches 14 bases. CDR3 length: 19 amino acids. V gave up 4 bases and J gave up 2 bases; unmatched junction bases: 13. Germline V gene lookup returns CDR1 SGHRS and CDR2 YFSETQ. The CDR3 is CASSPRLAGGPGAQETQYF. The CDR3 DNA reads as TGCGCCAGCAGCCCCAGACTAGCGGGGGGGCCGGGGGCTCAAGAGACCCAGTACTTC.

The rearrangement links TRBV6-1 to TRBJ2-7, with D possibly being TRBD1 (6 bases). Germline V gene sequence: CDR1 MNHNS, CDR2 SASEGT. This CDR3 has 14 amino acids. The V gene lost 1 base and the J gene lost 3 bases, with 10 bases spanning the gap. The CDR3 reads CASSEVGQYYEQYF. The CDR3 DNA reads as TGTGCCAGCAGTGAAGTTGGACAGTACTACGAGCAGTACTTC.